Sequencing of this T cell receptor beta chain was carried out in a study of neurological immune-mediated disorders. The time point denotes: longitudinal time-point 1 (baseline). In its sample, this clonotype was seen many times. The CDR3 sequence is 12 residues long. V gave up 6 bases and J gave up 5 bases; unmatched junction bases: 7. Germline V gene sequence: CDR1 DFQATT, CDR2 SNEGSKA (reference sequence). TCRdb called the 5' RACE reads again in MiXCR, with one record for every CDR3 protein. Of 47,000 or so distinct CDR3 sequences listed, approximately 11% are singletons. The sequence was obtained from a woman in her thirties or forties in good health. The sample consisted of PBMCs. The rearrangement uses TRBV20-1 and TRBJ2-7; TRBD2 matches 7 bases. The CDR3 nucleotides are TGCAGTGCCCCTCGGGGAGGGGACGAGCAGTACTTC. This encodes CSAPRGGDEQYF.